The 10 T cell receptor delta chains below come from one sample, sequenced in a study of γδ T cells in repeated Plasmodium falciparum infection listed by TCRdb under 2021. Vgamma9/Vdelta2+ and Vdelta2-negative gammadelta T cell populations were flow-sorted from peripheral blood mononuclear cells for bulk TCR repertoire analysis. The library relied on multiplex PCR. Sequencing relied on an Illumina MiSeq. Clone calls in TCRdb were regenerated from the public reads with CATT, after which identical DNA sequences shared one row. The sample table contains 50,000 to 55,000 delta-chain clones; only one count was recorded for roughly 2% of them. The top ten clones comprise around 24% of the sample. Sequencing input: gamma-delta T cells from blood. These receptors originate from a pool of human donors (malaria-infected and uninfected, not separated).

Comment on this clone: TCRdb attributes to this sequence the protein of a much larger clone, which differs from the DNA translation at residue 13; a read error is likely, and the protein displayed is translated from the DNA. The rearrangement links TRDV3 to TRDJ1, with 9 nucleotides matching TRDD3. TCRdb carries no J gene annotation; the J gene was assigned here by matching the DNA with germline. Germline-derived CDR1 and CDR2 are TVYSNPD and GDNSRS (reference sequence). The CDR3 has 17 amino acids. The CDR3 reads CALDLRGIPLRTEKLIF. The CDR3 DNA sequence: TGTGCCCTTGATCTCCGGGGGATACCTCTTCGCACCGAGAAACTCATCTTT.

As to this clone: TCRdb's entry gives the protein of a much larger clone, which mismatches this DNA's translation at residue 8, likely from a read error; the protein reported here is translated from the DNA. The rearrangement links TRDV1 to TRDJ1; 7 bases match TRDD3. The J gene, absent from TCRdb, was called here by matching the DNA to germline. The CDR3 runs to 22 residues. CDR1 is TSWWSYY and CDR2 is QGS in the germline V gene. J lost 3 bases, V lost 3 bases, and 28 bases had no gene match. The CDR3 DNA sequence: TGTGCTCTTGGGGAGCTTTCTCCCTACCGACCGTACTGGGGTGCCCGAGCCGATAAACTCATCTTT. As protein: CALGELSPYRPYWGARADKLIF.

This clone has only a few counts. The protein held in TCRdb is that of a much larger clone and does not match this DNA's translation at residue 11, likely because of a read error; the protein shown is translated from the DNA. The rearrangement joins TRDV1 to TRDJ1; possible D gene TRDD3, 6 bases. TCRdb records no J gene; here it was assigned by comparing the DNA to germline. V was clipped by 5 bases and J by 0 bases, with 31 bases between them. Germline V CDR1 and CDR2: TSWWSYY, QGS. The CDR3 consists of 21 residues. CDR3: CALGSCLPYWRIPRYTDKLIF. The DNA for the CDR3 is TGTGCTCTTGGGTCCTGCCTGCCGTACTGGAGGATACCACGTTACACCGATAAACTCATCTTT.

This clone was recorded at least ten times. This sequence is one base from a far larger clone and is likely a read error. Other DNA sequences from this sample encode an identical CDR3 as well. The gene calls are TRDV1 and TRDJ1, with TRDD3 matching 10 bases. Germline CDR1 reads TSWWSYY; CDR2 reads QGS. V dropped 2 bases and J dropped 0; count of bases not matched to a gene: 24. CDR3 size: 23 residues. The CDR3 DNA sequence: TGTGCTCTTGGGGAAGGTTCTTTCCCTTCATTCGTACTGGGGGATGGATACACCGATAAACTCATCTTT. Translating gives CALGEGSFPSFVLGDGYTDKLIF.

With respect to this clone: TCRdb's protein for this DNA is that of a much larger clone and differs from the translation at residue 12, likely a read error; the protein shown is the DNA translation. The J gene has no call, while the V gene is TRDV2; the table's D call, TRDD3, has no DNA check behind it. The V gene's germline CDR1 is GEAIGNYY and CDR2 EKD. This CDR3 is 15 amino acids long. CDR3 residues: CACDTVGVPIDNLIF. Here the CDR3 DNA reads TGTGCCTGTGACACCGTTGGGGTGCCTATCGATAACCTCATCTTT.

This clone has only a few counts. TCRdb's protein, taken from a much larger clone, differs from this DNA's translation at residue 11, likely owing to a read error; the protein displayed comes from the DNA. CDR3 sequence: CACDTKGGSTYKLIF. The CDR3 bases are TGTGCCTGTGACACAAAGGGGGGATCCACCTATAAACTCATCTTT. The V call is TRDV2, the J call TRDJ1; 7 bases map to TRDD3. The V gene's germline CDR1 is GEAIGNYY and CDR2 EKD. The CDR3 totals 15 residues.

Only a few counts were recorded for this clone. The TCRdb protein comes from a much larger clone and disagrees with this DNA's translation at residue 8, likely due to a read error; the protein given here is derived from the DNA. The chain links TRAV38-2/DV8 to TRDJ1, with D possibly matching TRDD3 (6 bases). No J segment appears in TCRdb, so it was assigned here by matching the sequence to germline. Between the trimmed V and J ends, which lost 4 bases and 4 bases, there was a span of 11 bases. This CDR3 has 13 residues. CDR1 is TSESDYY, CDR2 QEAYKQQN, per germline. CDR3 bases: TGTGCTTATAGGGGATACTACAACGATAAACTCATCTTT. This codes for CAYRGYYNDKLIF.

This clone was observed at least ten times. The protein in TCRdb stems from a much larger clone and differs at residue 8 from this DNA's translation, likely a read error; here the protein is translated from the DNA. The CDR3 DNA follows: TGTGCTTGGACCCGGTTTAATGGGTACTGGGGGTTGTACACCGATAAACTCATCTTT. Translated, it gives CAWTRFNGYWGLYTDKLIF. The V gene is TRAV38-2/DV8, the J gene TRDJ1; 8 bases line up with TRDD3. J was trimmed by 0 bases and V by 9 bases; bases with no gene match: 22. Germline assignment: CDR1 TSESDYY and CDR2 QEAYKQQN. CDR3 length: 19 amino acids.

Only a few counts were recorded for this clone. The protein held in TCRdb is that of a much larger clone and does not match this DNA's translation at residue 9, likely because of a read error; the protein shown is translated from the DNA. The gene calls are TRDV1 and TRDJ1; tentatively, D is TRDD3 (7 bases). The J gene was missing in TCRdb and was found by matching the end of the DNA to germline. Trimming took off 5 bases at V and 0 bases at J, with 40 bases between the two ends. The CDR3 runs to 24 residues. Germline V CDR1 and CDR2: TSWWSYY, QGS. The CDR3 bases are TGTGCTCTTGGGACGAACGGAGGGGGGCCTTCCAAAATACTGGGGATAAAGTACACCGATAAACTCATCTTT. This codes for CALGTNGGGPSKILGIKYTDKLIF.

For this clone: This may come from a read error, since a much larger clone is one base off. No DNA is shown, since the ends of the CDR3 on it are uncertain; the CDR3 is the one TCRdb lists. The CDR3 is CALGELWEGLPRLPPYWGKLIF. The chain recombines TRDV1 with TRDJ1; the D call TRDD3 from the table was never checked on the DNA. The CDR3 adds up to 22 amino acids, both ends counted. CDR1 and CDR2 from the germline V gene are TSWWSYY and QGS.